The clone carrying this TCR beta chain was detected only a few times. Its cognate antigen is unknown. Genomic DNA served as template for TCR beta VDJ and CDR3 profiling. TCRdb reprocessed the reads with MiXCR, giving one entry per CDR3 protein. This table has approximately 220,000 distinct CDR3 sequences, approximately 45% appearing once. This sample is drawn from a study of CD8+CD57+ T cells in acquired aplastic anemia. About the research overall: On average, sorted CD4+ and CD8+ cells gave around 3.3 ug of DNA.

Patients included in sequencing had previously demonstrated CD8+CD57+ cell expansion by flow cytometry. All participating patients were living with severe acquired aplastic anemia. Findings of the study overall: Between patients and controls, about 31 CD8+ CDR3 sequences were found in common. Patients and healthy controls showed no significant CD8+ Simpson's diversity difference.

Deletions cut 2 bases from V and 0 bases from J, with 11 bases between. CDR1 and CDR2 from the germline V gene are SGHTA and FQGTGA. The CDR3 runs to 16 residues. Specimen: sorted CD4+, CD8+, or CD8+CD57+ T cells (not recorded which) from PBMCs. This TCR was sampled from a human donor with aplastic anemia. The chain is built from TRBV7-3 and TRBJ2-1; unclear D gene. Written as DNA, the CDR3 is TGTGCCAGCAGCTTAGCGCTTTTAAGCTCCTACAATGAGCAGTTCTTC. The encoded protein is CASSLALLSSYNEQFF.